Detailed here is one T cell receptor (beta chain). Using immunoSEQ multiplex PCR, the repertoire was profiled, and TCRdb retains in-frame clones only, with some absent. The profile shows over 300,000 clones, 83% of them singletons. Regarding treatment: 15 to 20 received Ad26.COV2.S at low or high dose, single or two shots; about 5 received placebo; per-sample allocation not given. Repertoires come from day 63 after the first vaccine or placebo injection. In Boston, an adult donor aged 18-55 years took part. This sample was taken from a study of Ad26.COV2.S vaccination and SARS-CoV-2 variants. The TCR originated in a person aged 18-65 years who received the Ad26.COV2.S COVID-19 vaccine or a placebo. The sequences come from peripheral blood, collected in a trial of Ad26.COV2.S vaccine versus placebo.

The CDR3 loop is CARSFPGSGANVLTF. CDR3 bases: TGTGCCAGAAGCTTCCCAGGGTCTGGGGCCAACGTCCTGACTTTC. This chain joins TRBV5-3 and TRBJ2-6, with TRBD1 as a possible D gene (5 bases). TRBV5-3 is assigned to the ORF class and has an uncertain function. Deletions cut 2 bases from V and 1 base from J, with 7 bases between. This CDR3 spans 15 amino acids.